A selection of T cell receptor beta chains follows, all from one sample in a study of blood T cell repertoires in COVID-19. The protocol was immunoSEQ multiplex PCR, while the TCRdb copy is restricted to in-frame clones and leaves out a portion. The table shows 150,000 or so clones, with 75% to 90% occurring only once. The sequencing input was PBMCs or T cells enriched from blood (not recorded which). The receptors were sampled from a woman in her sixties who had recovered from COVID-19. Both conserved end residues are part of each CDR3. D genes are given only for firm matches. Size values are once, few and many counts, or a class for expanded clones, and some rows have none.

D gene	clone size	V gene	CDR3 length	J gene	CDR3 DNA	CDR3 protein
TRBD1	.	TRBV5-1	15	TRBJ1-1	TGCGCCAGCAACAACCCTCAGGGGGCCCTCACTGAAGCTTTCTTT	CASNNPQGALTEAFF
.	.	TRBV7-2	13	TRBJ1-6	TGTGCCATTGGGGCCTCCCCTAATTCACCCCTCCACTTT	CAIGASPNSPLHF
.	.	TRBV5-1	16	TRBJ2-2	TGCGCCAGCAGCTTGGGACATGGGAGGAACACCGGGGAGCTGTTTTTT	CASSLGHGRNTGELFF
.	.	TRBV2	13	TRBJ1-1	TGTGCAAGTCCCAGGGAAGCGGGCACTGAAGCTTTCTTT	CASPREAGTEAFF
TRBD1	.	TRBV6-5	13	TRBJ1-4	TGTGCCAGCAGCGTTGACAGGGATGAAAAACTGTTTTTT	CASSVDRDEKLFF
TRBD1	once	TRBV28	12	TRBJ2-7	TGTGCCAGTGGACAGGGGGACTACGAGCAGTACTTC	CASGQGDYEQYF
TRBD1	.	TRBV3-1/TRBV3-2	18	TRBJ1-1	TGTGCCAGCAGCCCAAGTTATTATCTCGGGACAGGTGACTTTGAAGCTTTCTTT	CASSPSYYLGTGDFEAFF
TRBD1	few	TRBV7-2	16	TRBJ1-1	TGTGCCAGCACCCCGGGACAGGGGGCGATGAACACTGAAGCTTTCTTT	CASTPGQGAMNTEAFF
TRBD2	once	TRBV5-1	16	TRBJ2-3	TGCGCCAGCAGCCAGACAACCCTAGCGGGCACAGATACGCAGTATTTT	CASSQTTLAGTDTQYF
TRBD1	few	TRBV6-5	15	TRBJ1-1	TGTGCCAGCACCACATCGACAGGGGGGAACACTGAAGCTTTCTTT	CASTTSTGGNTEAFF
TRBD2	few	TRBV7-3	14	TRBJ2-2	TGTGCCAGCAGGCGGGAGGGTTCCACCGGGGAGCTGTTTTTT	CASRREGSTGELFF
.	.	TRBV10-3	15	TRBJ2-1	TGTGCCATCAGCCAGGGAGGACAGGCGTTCGATGAGCAGTTCTTC	CAISQGGQAFDEQFF
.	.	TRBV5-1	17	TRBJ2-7	TGCGCCAGCAGCTCACCCCCTGGGGCATTGTGGGGTTACGAGCAGTACTTC	CASSSPPGALWGYEQYF
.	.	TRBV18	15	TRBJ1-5	TGTGCCAGCTCACCACAGGGGGATTGGGATCAGCCCCAGCATTTT	CASSPQGDWDQPQHF
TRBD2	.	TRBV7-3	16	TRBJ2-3	TGTGCCAGCAGCCCCCGTAGACAAGCGGGAGAGGATACGCAGTATTTT	CASSPRRQAGEDTQYF
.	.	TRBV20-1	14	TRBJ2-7	TGCAGTGCTAGTGGGCAGGGGTTGCTCTACGAGCAGTACTTC	CSASGQGLLYEQYF
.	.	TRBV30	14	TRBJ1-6	TGTGCCTGGAGTGTTACAGGGCGGAATTCACCCCTCCACTTT	CAWSVTGRNSPLHF
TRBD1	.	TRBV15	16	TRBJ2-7	TGTGCCACCAGCAGAGATCTTGGACAGGGGATTCAGGAGCAGTACTTC	CATSRDLGQGIQEQYF
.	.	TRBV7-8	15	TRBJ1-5	TGTGCCAGCACGGGGGGGCCCCGGGCGGGGCAGCCCCAGCATTTT	CASTGGPRAGQPQHF
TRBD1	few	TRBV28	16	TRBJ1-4	TGTGCCAGCAGTTTACTATGGGGACAGGGTGGTGAAAAACTGTTTTTT	CASSLLWGQGGEKLFF
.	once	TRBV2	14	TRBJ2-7	TGTGCCAGCAGTGGGGGAGTACGTCGGTACGAGCAGTACTTC	CASSGGVRRYEQYF
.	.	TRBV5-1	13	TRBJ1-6	TGCGCCAGCAGCTTGAAGGGGGACTCACCCCTCCACTTT	CASSLKGDSPLHF
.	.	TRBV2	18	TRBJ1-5	TGTGCCAGCAGTGGCGAATCAGGGAGGGACTATAGCAATCAGCCCCAGCATTTT	CASSGESGRDYSNQPQHF
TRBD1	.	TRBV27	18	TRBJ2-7	TGTGCCAGCAGTTTAGGGGGGACAGGGGAGAGTGGGTCCTACGAGCAGTACTTC	CASSLGGTGESGSYEQYF
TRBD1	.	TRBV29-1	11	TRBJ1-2	TGCAGCGTCGAGGGGGCGCATGGCTACACCTTC	CSVEGAHGYTF
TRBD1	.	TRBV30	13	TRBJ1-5	TGTGCCTGGAGAGGGACAGGGGTTCAGCCCCAGCATTTT	CAWRGTGVQPQHF
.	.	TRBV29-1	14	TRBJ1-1	TGCAGCGTTGTCGTGACAGCCTCTAACACTGAAGCTTTCTTT	CSVVVTASNTEAFF
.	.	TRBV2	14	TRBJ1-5	TGTGCCAGCAAAAGCGGGACCCCCAATCAGCCCCAGCATTTT	CASKSGTPNQPQHF
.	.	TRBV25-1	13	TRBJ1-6	TGTGCCAGCAGTGAGGACATGGGCTCACCCCTCCACTTT	CASSEDMGSPLHF
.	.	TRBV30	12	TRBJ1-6	TGTGCCTGTCAGGGAGGGGATTCACCCCTCCACTTT	CACQGGDSPLHF
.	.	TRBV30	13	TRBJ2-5	TGTGCCTGGAGTGTAAGGGGTTTGGAGACCCAGTACTTC	CAWSVRGLETQYF